The 3 T cell receptor beta chains below all came from one sample that was sequenced in a study of T cell repertoires in cytomegalovirus infection. From the reads, TCRdb called clonotypes with MiXCR, one entry per CDR3 protein. This sample yields approximately 73,000 distinct CDR3 sequences, of which 40% are seen a single time; over 90% belongs to the top ten. These receptors have no identified antigens. The source material was CD8+ T cells from cultured PBMCs, sampled from culture after CMV antigen stimulation. The origin of the receptors is a human donor in good health (CMV status not recorded). Some clones in this sample may be carry-over from other donors' samples.

This clonotype appeared a few times. The chain has TRBV11-1 and TRBJ1-1, with D unresolved. CDR1 and CDR2 from the germline V gene are SGHAT and FQDESV (reference sequence). The V end lost 1 base, the J end lost 0 bases, and 9 bases lay between the germline ends. CDR3 length equals 15 residues. CDR3 nucleotides: TGTGCCAGCAGCTTAGTCACGGGGATGAACACTGAAGCTTTCTTT. The encoded protein is CASSLVTGMNTEAFF.

The chain recombines TRBV7-8 with TRBJ1-6; TRBD1 matches 7 bases. CDR3 length: 15 residues. V was pared by 1 base and J by 6 bases, with 3 bases of the junction left unmatched. Germline lookup yields CDR1 SGHVS and CDR2 FQNEAQ. CDR3: CASSLGGGTNSPLHF. CDR3 in DNA: TGTGCCAGCAGCTTAGGAGGGGGCACTAATTCACCCCTCCACTTT.

This chain joins TRBV7-2 and TRBJ2-3; D may be TRBD1 (6 bases). The CDR3 runs 12 residues. Germline values: CDR1 SGHTA, CDR2 FQGNSA. The V and J ends lost 5 bases and 15 bases respectively, with 18 bases between them. The CDR3 protein is CASSVGAPSRYF. DNA for the CDR3: TGTGCCAGCAGCGTGGGGGCCCCGTCCCGCTATTTT.